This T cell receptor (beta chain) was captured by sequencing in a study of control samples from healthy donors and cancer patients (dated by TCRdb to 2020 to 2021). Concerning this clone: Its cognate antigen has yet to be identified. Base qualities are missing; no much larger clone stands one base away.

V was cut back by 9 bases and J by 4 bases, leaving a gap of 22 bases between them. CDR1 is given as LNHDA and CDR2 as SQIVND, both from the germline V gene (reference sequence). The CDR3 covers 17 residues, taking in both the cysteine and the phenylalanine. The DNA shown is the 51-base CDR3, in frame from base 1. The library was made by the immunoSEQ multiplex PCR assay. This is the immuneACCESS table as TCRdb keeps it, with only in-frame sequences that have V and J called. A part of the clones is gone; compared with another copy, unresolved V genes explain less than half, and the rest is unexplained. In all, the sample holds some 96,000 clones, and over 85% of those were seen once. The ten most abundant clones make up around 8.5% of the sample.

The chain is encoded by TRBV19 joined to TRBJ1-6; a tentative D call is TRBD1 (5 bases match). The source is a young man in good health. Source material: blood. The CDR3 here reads CASNLGTDFNYNSPLHF. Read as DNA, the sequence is TGTGCCAGCAACCTCGGGACGGATTTTAATTATAATTCACCCCTCCACTTT.